One T cell receptor (beta chain) is described in this entry. This clone appeared once. This clone's antigen is unknown. Base qualities were left out, and no much larger clone turns up one base away. This sample includes further DNA sequences coding for the same CDR3. Via the germline V gene, CDR1 is MDHEN and CDR2 SYDVKM. From the cysteine through the phenylalanine, the CDR3 covers 15 amino acids. The kept DNA is CDR3 alone, 45 bases in frame from the first base. The junction shows trimming of 2 bases on V and 0 bases on J, plus 8 bases between the germline ends. The data were obtained in a study of blood T cell repertoires in COVID-19 (dated by TCRdb to about 2020). Concerning the study at large: Collaborator samples came from the United States, Italy and Spain and covered acute and convalescent phases of COVID-19. The prospective study material was composed of cDNA or gDNA derived from T cells, B-cell-depleted T cells, or PBMCs. Subjects who had been exposed to COVID-19, were actively infected with it, or had recovered from it provided the deeply sampled blood TCRbeta repertoires that made up the dataset. The repertoires were released in a freely available public database intended as a resource for research on the immune response to SARS-CoV-2. The samples were drawn from the first 160 participants of the ongoing ImmuneRACE study and from 1,200 or so subjects provided by 6 global collaborators. Sample metadata almost always included a de-identified subject ID, COVID-19 status, age in years and sex. Where available, HLA class I and class II types were obtained from metadata supplied by the sample provider rather than from assay-based typing. Beyond this particular receptor, the publication reports: The quantity of clinical and demographic metadata differed by source and by participant and was supplied without curation.

The immunoSEQ Assay, a bias-controlled multiplex PCR, was used to amplify TCRbeta CDR3 regions from genomic DNA. Turning to the authors' computational methods: The number of nucleated cells in each sample was estimated from the amplification of reference gene primers within the assay. To quantify the absolute abundance of each unique TCRbeta CDR3 rearrangement, sequence reads were collapsed and filtered. For each sample, productive Simpson clonality was calculated as the square root of Simpson's diversity index across productive rearrangements. TCRdb took over this immuneACCESS table, retaining in-frame rearrangements with V and J assigned. Such tables are incomplete; in checked studies, under half of the missing clones stem from an unresolved V gene, and the remainder is unexplained. That table gives V, J and clone size, and the DNA gave D and trimming. The sample table lists 150,000 to 200,000 clones, 86% of them with a count of one. The top ten clonotypes cover 8% to 10% of the sample.

Whole blood was collected in K2EDTA tubes by collaborating institutions according to the institutions' own protocols. For TCRbeta analysis, collaborators shipped samples in one of three forms: frozen whole blood, isolated PBMCs, or DNA extracted from either of those sample types. The TCR originated in a man aged 55 to 69 with acute or convalescent COVID-19. The source material was peripheral blood. The rearrangement joined TRBV28 to TRBJ2-1, with TRBD2 perhaps the D gene, on 5 matching bases. In nucleotides, the sequence is TGTGCCAGCAGTTTAAGCGGAAGCTCCTACAATGAGCAGTTCTTC. This sequence encodes CASSLSGSSYNEQFF. The full variable domain, completed from the reference TRBV28 and TRBJ2-1 proteins outside the CDR3, reads DVKVTQSSRYLVKRTGEKVFLECVQDMDHENMFWYRQDPGLGLRLIYFSYDVKMKEKGDIPEGYSVSREKKERFSLILESASTNQTSMYLCASSLSGSSYNEQFFGPGTRLTVL.